This T cell receptor beta chain was sequenced during a study of blood T cell repertoires in COVID-19. On the study more broadly: The analysed material was cDNA or gDNA that came from T cells, B-cell-depleted T cells, or PBMCs.

Sequencing used immunoSEQ multiplex PCR; TCRdb keeps in-frame clones, though not all of them. In the table there are 200,000 to 250,000 clones, under 85% of which are singletons. Seattle cases were enrolled at active infection and followed longitudinally. This CDR3 has 17 residues. This sequence joins TRBV21-1 and TRBJ1-4; the table assigns TRBD1, which was not confirmed against the DNA. TRBV21-1 is listed as a pseudogene. Sequenced material: peripheral blood. The receptor was isolated from a woman older than 75 with COVID-19, enrolled during active disease. CDR3 nucleotide sequence: TGTGCCAGCAGCAAAATCAGGGCAACTCCAATCGGGGAAAAACTGTTTTTT. This gives the protein CASSKIRATPIGEKLFF.